This T cell receptor beta chain was obtained from a study of response to subunit inactivated influenza vaccine. Only a few counts were recorded for this clonotype. What it binds is not known. CDR1 is MGHRA, CDR2 YSYEKL, per germline. Losses at the gene ends were 6 bases for V and 4 bases for J; bases not matched to a gene: 7. CDR3 length: 16 amino acids. One entry per CDR3 protein results from TCRdb running MiXCR on the RT-PCR reads. The table lists approximately 500,000 distinct CDR3 sequences, 10% to 15% of them singletons, with approximately 14% in the top ten. Study-wide points: Few new T cells, the authors suggested, are recruited by each seasonal influenza vaccination.

Sequences were derived from PBMCs from blood, sampled about 40 days after vaccination. This clonotype originated in a man aged 50 to 60 who received an inactivated influenza vaccine. V is TRBV4-1 and J is TRBJ2-3; 13 bases match TRBD2. The CDR3 region is CASSLTTSGGADTQYF. The CDR3 DNA sequence: TGCGCCAGCAGTCTTACAACTAGCGGGGGGGCAGATACGCAGTATTTT.